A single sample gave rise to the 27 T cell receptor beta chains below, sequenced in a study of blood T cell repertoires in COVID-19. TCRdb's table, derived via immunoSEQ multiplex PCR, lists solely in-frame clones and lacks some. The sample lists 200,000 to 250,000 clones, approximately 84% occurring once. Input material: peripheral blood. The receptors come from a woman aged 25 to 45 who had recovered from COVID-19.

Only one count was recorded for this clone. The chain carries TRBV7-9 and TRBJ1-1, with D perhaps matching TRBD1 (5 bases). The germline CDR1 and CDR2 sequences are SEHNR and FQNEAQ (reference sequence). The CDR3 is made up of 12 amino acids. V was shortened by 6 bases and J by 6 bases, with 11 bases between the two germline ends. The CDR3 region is CASSLGVAEAFF. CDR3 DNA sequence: TGTGCCAGCAGTCTAGGGGTGGCTGAAGCTTTCTTT.

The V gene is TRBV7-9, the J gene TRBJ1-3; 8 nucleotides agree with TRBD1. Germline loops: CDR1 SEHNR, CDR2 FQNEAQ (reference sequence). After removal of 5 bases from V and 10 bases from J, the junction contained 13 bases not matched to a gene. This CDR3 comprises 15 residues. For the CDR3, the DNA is TGTGCCAGCAGCCCGGACAGGGTTGAACTTGGGACCATATATTTT. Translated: CASSPDRVELGTIYF.

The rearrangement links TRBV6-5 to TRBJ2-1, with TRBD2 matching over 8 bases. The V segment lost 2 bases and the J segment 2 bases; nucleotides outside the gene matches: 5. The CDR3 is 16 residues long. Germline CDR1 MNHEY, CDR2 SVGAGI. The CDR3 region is CASSYGAGVPYNEQFF. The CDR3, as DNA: TGTGCCAGCAGTTACGGAGCGGGGGTACCCTACAATGAGCAGTTCTTC.

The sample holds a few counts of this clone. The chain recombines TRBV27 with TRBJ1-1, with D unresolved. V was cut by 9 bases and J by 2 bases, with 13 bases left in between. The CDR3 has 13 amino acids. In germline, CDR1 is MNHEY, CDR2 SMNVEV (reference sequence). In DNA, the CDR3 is TGTGCCAGGATGATATGGCCTAACACTGAAGCTTTCTTT. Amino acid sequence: CARMIWPNTEAFF.

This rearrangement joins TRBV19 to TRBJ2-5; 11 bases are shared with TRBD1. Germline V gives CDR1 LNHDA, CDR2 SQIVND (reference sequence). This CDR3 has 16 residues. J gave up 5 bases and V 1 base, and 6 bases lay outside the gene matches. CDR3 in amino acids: CASSIGDRGSRETQYF. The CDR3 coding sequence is TGTGCCAGTAGTATAGGGGACAGGGGGTCTAGGGAGACCCAGTACTTC.

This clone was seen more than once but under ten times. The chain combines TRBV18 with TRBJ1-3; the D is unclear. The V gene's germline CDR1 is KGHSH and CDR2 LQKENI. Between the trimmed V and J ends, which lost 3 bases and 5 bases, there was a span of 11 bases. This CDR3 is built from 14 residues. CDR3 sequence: CASSPSSRRNTIYF. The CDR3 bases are TGTGCCAGCTCACCTAGCAGTCGAAGAAACACCATATATTTT.

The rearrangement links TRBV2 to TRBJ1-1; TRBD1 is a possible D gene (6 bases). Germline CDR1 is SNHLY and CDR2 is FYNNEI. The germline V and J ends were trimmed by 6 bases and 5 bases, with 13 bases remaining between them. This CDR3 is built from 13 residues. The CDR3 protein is CASRSQGRTEAFF. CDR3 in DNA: TGTGCCAGCAGAAGCCAGGGGAGAACTGAAGCTTTCTTT.

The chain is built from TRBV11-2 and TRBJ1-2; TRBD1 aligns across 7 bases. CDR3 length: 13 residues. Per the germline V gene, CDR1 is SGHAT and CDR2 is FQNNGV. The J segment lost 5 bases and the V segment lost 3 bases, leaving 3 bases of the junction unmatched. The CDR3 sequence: CASSLGRGYGYTF. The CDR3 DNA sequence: TGTGCCAGCAGCTTGGGCAGGGGGTATGGCTACACCTTC. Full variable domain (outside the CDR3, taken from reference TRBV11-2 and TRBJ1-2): EAGVAQSPRYKIIEKRQSVAFWCNPISGHATLYWYQQILGQGPKLLIQFQNNGVVDDSQLPKDRFSAERLKGVDSTLKIQPAKLEDSAVYLCASSLGRGYGYTFGSGTRLTVV.

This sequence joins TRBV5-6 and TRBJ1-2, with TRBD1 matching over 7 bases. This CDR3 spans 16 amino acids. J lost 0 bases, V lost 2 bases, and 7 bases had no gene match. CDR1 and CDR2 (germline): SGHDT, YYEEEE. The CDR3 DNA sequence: TGTGCCAGCAGCTTCACTACGACAGGGACTAACTATGGCTACACCTTC. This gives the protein CASSFTTTGTNYGYTF.

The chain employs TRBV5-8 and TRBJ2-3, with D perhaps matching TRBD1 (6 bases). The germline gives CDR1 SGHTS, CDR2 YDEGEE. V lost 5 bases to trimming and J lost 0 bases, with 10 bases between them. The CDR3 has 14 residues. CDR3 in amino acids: CASRNRASTDTQYF. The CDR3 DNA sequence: TGTGCCAGCAGAAACAGGGCCAGCACAGATACGCAGTATTTT. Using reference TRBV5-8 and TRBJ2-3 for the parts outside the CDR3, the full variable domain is EAGVTQSPTHLIKTRGQQATLRCSPISGHTSVYWYQQALGLGLQFLLWYDEGEERNRGNFPPRFSGRQFPNYSSELNVNALELEDSALYLCASRNRASTDTQYFGPGTRLTVL.

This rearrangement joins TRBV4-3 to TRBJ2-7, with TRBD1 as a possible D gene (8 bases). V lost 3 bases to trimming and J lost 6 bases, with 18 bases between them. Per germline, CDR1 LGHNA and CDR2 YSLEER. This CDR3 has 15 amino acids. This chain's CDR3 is CASSQNPDREGEQYF. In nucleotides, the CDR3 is TGCGCCAGCAGCCAGAACCCGGACAGGGAGGGCGAGCAGTACTTC.

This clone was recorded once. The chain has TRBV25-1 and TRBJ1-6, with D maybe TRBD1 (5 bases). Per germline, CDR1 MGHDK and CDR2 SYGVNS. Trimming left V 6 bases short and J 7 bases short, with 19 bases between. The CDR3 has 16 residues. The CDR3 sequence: CASRPGARPGNSPLHF. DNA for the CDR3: TGTGCCAGCAGGCCCGGCGCCCGCCCAGGGAATTCACCCCTCCACTTT.

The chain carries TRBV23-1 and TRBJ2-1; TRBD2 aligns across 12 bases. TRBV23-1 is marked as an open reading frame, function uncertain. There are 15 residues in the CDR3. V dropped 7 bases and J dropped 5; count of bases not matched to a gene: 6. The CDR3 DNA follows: TGCGCCAGCAATACTAGCGGGGGGATCAACAATGAGCAGTTCTTC. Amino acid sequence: CASNTSGGINNEQFF.

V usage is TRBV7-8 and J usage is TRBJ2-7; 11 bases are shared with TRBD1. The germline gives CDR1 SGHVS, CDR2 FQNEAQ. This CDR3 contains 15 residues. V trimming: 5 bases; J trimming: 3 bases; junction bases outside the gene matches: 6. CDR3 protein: CASSDPGQGGYEQYF. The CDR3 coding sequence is TGTGCCAGCAGCGACCCGGGACAGGGGGGCTACGAGCAGTACTTC.

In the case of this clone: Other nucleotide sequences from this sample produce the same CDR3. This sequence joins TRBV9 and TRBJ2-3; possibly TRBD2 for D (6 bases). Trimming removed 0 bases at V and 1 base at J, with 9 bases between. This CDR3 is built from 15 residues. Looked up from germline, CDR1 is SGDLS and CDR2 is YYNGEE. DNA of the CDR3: TGTGCCAGCAGCGTAGGGAGGGGAGGCACAGATACGCAGTATTTT. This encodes CASSVGRGGTDTQYF. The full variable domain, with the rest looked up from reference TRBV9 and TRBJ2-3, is DSGVTQTPKHLITATGQRVTLRCSPRSGDLSVYWYQQSLDQGLQFLIQYYNGEERAKGNILERFSAQQFPDLHSELNLSSLELGDSALYFCASSVGRGGTDTQYFGPGTRLTVL.

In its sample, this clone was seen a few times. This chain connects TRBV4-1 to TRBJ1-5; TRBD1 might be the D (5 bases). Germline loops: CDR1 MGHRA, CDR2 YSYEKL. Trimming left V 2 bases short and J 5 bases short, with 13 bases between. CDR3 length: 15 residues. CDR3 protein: CASSQRQGLDQPQHF. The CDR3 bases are TGCGCCAGCAGCCAACGGCAGGGCTTGGATCAGCCCCAGCATTTT.

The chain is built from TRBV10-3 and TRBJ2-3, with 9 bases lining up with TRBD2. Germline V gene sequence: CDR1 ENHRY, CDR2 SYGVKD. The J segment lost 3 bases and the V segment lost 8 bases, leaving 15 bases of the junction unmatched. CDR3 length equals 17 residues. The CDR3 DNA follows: TGTGCCATCGGTATAGCGGGGGCAAAAGAGTCGACAGATACGCAGTATTTT. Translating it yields CAIGIAGAKESTDTQYF.

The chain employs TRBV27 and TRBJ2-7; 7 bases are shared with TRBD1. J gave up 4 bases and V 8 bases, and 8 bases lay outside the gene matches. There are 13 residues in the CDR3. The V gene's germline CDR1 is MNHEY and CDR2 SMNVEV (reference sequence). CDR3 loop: CASPRQGSYEQYF. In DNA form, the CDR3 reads TGTGCCAGCCCAAGACAGGGATCATACGAGCAGTACTTC.

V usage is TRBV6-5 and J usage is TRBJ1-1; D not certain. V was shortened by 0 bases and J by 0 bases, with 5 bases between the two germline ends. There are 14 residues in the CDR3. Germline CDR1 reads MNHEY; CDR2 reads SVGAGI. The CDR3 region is CASSYSSVNTEAFF. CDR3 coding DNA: TGTGCCAGCAGTTACTCGTCGGTGAACACTGAAGCTTTCTTT.

CDR3: CASSQGIRDRAYAREKLFF. CDR3 nucleotides: TGTGCCAGCAGCCAAGGCATCCGGGACAGGGCCTACGCTCGTGAAAAACTGTTTTTT. The V call is TRBV14, the J call TRBJ1-4; 9 positions match TRBD1. CDR1 SGHDN and CDR2 FVKESK come from the germline V gene. The V segment lost 1 base and the J segment 7 bases; nucleotides outside the gene matches: 16. The CDR3 has 19 amino acids.

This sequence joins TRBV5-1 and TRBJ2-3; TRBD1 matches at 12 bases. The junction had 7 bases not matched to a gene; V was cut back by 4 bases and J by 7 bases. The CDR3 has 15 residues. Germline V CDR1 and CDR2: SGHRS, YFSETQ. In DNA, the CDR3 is TGCGCCAGCAGCCAAGGGACAGGGGGCAGAAATACGCAGTATTTT. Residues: CASSQGTGGRNTQYF.

DNA of the CDR3: TGTGCCAGCAGCCAAGAGGAAGCGTTTGGCAGCTACGAGCAGTACTTC. The encoded protein is CASSQEEAFGSYEQYF. V gene TRBV3-1 (or the pseudogene TRBV3-2) combines with J gene TRBJ2-7; D ambiguous. The CDR3 consists of 16 residues. Looked up from germline, CDR1 is LGHDT and CDR2 is YNNKEL (reference sequence). V was cut by 0 bases and J by 3 bases, with 15 bases left in between.

The CDR3 nucleotides are TGTGCCAGCAGCCAAGTAAGGGGGGGAACCGGGGAGCTGTTTTTT. The encoded protein is CASSQVRGGTGELFF. The V call is TRBV3-1 (or the pseudogene TRBV3-2), the J call TRBJ2-2; perhaps TRBD2 as D (7 bases). The CDR3 is 15 residues long. V dropped 1 base and J dropped 5 bases, with 11 bases sitting between them. CDR1 is LGHDT and CDR2 is YNNKEL in the germline V gene (reference sequence).

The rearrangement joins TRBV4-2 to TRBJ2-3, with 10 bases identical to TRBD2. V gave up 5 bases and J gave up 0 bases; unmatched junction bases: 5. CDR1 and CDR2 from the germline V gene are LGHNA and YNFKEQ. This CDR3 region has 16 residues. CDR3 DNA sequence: TGTGCCAGCAGCGGGCTAGCGGGGGCCAGCACAGATACGCAGTATTTT. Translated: CASSGLAGASTDTQYF.

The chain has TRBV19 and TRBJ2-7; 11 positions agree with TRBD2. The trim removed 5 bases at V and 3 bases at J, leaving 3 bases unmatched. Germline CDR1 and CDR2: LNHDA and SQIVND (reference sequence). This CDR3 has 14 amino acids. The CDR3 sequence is CASSPSGGNYEQYF. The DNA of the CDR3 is TGTGCCAGTAGTCCTAGCGGGGGGAACTACGAGCAGTACTTC.

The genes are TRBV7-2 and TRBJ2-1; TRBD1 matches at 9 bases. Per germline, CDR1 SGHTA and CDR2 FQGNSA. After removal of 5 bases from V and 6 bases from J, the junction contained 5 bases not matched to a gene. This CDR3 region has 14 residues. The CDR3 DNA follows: TGTGCCAGCAGCAGACAGGGGGGGGCCAATGAGCAGTTCTTC. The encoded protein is CASSRQGGANEQFF.

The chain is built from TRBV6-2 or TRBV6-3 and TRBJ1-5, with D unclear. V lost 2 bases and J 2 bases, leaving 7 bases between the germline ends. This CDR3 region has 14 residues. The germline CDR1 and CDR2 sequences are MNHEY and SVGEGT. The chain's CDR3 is CASSYPGGNQPQHF. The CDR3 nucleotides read TGTGCCAGCAGTTACCCGGGAGGCAATCAGCCCCAGCATTTT.